These T cell receptor beta chains were read from a single sample in a study of blood T cell repertoires in COVID-19. Some clones are missing from TCRdb's copy, which holds only in-frame ones; the method was immunoSEQ multiplex PCR. The sample records around 270,000 clones, around 89% being singletons. Input material: peripheral blood. The source of these receptors is a man aged 30-40 years with acute or convalescent COVID-19. CDR3s include the opening cysteine and the closing phenylalanine or tryptophan. The D gene is left open where the match is weak. Clone size is stated in some rows and not others, as once, few, many or a class when expanded.

cdr3_length j_call d_call clone_size v_call cdr3_nt cdr3_aa
14 TRBJ1-4 - - TRBV19 TGTGCCAGTAGTAGGACAACAGGGAGTAAGGGACTGTTTTTT CASSRTTGSKGLFF
14 TRBJ2-7 TRBD2 - TRBV28 TGTGCCAGCAGTTATAGCGGGAGGGCCGACGAGCAGTACTTC CASSYSGRADEQYF
10 TRBJ1-2 - once TRBV29-1 TGCAGCGTTGAGTCAAATGGCTACACCTTC CSVESNGYTF
12 TRBJ1-2 - - TRBV19 TGTGCCAGTAGCCAAGCGGCAGGGGTCTACACCTTC CASSQAAGVYTF
16 TRBJ1-5 TRBD1 - TRBV19 TGTGCCAGTAGTATTACAGGGGAAGTTATCAATCAGCCCCAGCATTTT CASSITGEVINQPQHF
12 TRBJ2-7 - - TRBV7-2 TGTGCCAGCAGCTTGGGCTGGTACGAGCAGTACTTC CASSLGWYEQYF
13 TRBJ2-5 TRBD2 - TRBV5-4 TGTGCCAGCAGTATAGCGGGGGTGGAGACCCAGTACTTC CASSIAGVETQYF
15 TRBJ2-1 TRBD2 - TRBV7-8 TGTGCCAGCATACCCAAGGGACTAGCTGGCAATGAGCAGTTCTTC CASIPKGLAGNEQFF
15 TRBJ2-5 - - TRBV21-1 TGTGCCAGCAGCAAAGTTCGCGGGGCTAAAGAGACCCAGTACTTC CASSKVRGAKETQYF
15 TRBJ2-1 - many TRBV6-5 TGTGCCAGCCGGGCCTTCGGACAATCCTACAATGAGCAGTTCTTC CASRAFGQSYNEQFF
14 TRBJ2-7 - once TRBV28 TGTGCCAGCAGCCGTCCCCAGATTAACGTCGAGCAGTACTTC CASSRPQINVEQYF
15 TRBJ1-1 - - TRBV7-2 TGTGCCAGCAGCTTAGCGCTCGGTCCTACCTATGAAGCTTTCTTT CASSLALGPTYEAFF
15 TRBJ1-1 - - TRBV5-6 TGTGCCAGCAGCATAGCCGGGACACAGAACACTGAAGCTTTCTTT CASSIAGTQNTEAFF
14 TRBJ1-6 TRBD1 - TRBV19 TGTGCCAGTATAGCCGGGACAGAAAATTCACCCCTCCACTTT CASIAGTENSPLHF
15 TRBJ1-1 - - TRBV5-8 TGTGCCAGCAGCTGGTTCAGGGGTGGCGGCACTGAAGCTTTCTTT CASSWFRGGGTEAFF
14 TRBJ1-2 TRBD1 - TRBV25-1 TGTGCCAGCAGCCTTTCGGCAGGGGGTGATGGCTACACCTTC CASSLSAGGDGYTF
13 TRBJ1-2 - - TRBV9 TGTGCCAGCAGCGTAGGAGGGTTCTATGGCTACACCTTC CASSVGGFYGYTF
14 TRBJ2-7 TRBD1 - TRBV3-1/TRBV3-2 TGTGCCAGCAGCCAAGGAGACAGGGTCCGCGAGCAGTACTTC CASSQGDRVREQYF
12 TRBJ2-1 - - TRBV6-5 TGTGCCAGTCACAGGGGAGGAAGTGAGCAGTTCTTC CASHRGGSEQFF
13 TRBJ1-1 TRBD1 - TRBV29-1 TGCAGCGCCCGGACAGGAACTTTCACTGAAGCTTTCTTT CSARTGTFTEAFF
16 TRBJ2-5 - - TRBV29-1 TGCAGCGTTGAAGTCCAGGGTCAGGGGAGTCGAGAGACCCAGTACTTC CSVEVQGQGSRETQYF
13 TRBJ1-5 - - TRBV12-3/TRBV12-4 TGTGCCAGCAGTATAGGGGCCCAGCAGCCCCAGCATTTT CASSIGAQQPQHF
12 TRBJ2-5 TRBD2 - TRBV28 TGTGCCAGCAGGGCTAGCGGAGAGACCCAGTACTTC CASRASGETQYF